This TCR beta chain was identified during a study of regulatory T cells in long-lasting Graves disease. Construction of TCR beta libraries relied on iRepertoire HTBI primers and on Arm-PCR targeting CDR3 regions. Each CDR3 protein is one row after TCRdb ran MiXCR on the multiplex PCR reads. The sample holds hundreds of thousands of distinct CDR3 sequences; 15% to 20% are singletons and the top ten take roughly 18%. The CDR3 sequence is 13 residues long. From germline, CDR1 is SQVTM and CDR2 ANQGSEA. V dropped 7 bases and J dropped 3 bases, with 15 bases sitting between them. This clonotype appeared many times. Time point of the sample: newly diagnosed GD, antithyroid drugs for less than 3 months. TCR sequences were obtained from RNA taken from PBMCs. This sample was shared with a second study, whose subject was T cells in Graves' hyperthyroidism and ophthalmopathy.

This material consisted of peripheral blood mononuclear cells (PBMCs), taken at new diagnosis, from a patient treated with antithyroid drugs. The sequence derives from a woman aged 30 to 39 with Graves disease. This rearrangement joins TRBV29-1 to TRBJ2-5; tentative D call: TRBD1 (6 bases). The CDR3 nucleotides read TGCAGCGCTGATGTCAGGGGTAAAGAGACCCAGTACTTC. It codes for CSADVRGKETQYF.